These 26 T cell receptor beta chains were sequenced from one sample in a study of Ad26.COV2.S vaccination and SARS-CoV-2 variants listed by TCRdb under 2021. Read against the paper, the sample's treatment or condition label means: some 20 received Ad26.COV2.S at low or high dose, single or two shots; about 5 received placebo; per-sample allocation not given. Repertoires of vaccine and placebo recipients were sequenced from samples collected on day 63 after the first injection. The library was built by means of the immunoSEQ multiplex PCR assay. Not all clones reach the TCRdb copy of this immuneACCESS table, which keeps in-frame sequences only. Checked studies attribute under half of the gap to unresolved V genes and leave the rest unexplained. Across this sample there are over 300,000 clones, with roughly four fifths seen only once. Nearly 7.5% of the sample is in the top ten clones. Specimen: peripheral blood, collected in a trial of Ad26.COV2.S vaccine versus placebo. These receptors came from a person aged 18-65 years who received the Ad26.COV2.S COVID-19 vaccine or a placebo.

J is TRBJ1-4 and V is TRBV6-5; TRBD1 agrees at 7 bases. CDR1 is MNHEY and CDR2 is SVGAGI in the germline V gene. The CDR3 contains 15 residues. V was pared by 6 bases and J by 7 bases, with 11 bases of the junction left unmatched. This CDR3 is CASRLTGISGEKLFF. In nucleotides, the CDR3 is TGTGCCAGCAGACTGACAGGGATATCTGGTGAAAAACTGTTTTTT.

This chain joins TRBV5-1 and TRBJ1-2, with a possible D match to TRBD1 (6 bases). V lost 2 bases to trimming and J lost 2 bases, with 10 bases between them. CDR1 and CDR2 (germline): SGHRS, YFSETQ. The CDR3 length is 14 residues. CDR3 amino acids: CASSFYGQNYGYTF. For the CDR3, the DNA is TGCGCCAGCAGCTTCTACGGACAGAACTATGGCTACACCTTC.

The rearrangement links TRBV21-1 to TRBJ2-7; the table's D gene call, TRBD1, was not cross checked with the DNA. TRBV21-1 is designated a pseudogene. The CDR3 consists of 14 residues. The CDR3 loop is CASSKEDGADEQYF. The CDR3 DNA reads TGTGCCAGCAGCAAAGAGGATGGGGCGGACGAGCAGTACTTC.

This clone has just a few counts. V is TRBV7-9 and J is TRBJ1-3, with 7 bases fitting TRBD1. This CDR3 region has 16 residues. The V gene's germline CDR1 is SEHNR and CDR2 FQNEAQ (reference sequence). Unmatched junction bases numbered 5, after V lost 0 bases and J lost 3 bases. CDR3 sequence (DNA): TGTGCCAGCAGCTTAGCCCTGGGACAGATTGGAAACACCATATATTTT. Translating gives CASSLALGQIGNTIYF. The variable domain in full, completed from reference TRBV7-9 and TRBJ1-3, reads DTGVSQNPRHKITKRGQNVTFRCDPISEHNRLYWYRQTLGQGPEFLTYFQNEAQLEKSRLLSDRFSAERPKGSFSTLEIQRTEQGDSAMYLCASSLALGQIGNTIYFGEGSWLTVV.

In DNA form, the CDR3 reads TGTGCCAGCAGCGACGGACTCGGCACAGATACGCAGTATTTT. It yields the protein CASSDGLGTDTQYF. The chain combines TRBV7-9 with TRBJ2-3; possible D gene TRBD2, 5 bases. The CDR3 extends over 14 amino acids. V lost 5 bases and J lost 1, with 10 bases in between. Per germline, CDR1 SEHNR and CDR2 FQNEAQ (reference sequence).

This clone was counted a few times. V is TRBV29-1 and J is TRBJ2-1, with D possibly TRBD1 on 7 matching bases. V was cut by 7 bases and J by 7 bases, with 20 bases left in between. Germline values: CDR1 SQVTM, CDR2 ANQGSEA. The CDR3 length is 14 residues. The CDR3, as DNA: TGCAGCGGCCGGGGGACAGCTAACTATAATGAGCAGTTCTTC. It codes for CSGRGTANYNEQFF.

The V call is TRBV19, the J call TRBJ1-1; D might be TRBD1 (5 bases). This CDR3 has 12 residues. Between the trimmed V and J ends, which lost 6 bases and 5 bases, there was a span of 10 bases. CDR1 and CDR2 (germline): LNHDA, SQIVND (reference sequence). CDR3: CASREGYTEAFF. The CDR3, as DNA: TGTGCCAGTAGGGAGGGGTATACTGAAGCTTTCTTT. Variable domain in full (rest from reference TRBV19 and TRBJ1-1): DGGITQSPKYLFRKEGQNVTLSCEQNLNHDAMYWYRQDPGQGLRLIYYSQIVNDFQKGDIAEGYSVSREKKESFPLTVTSAQKNPTAFYLCASREGYTEAFFGQGTRLTVV.

V usage is TRBV7-6 and J usage is TRBJ2-7, with 11 bases fitting TRBD2. The CDR3 spans 15 residues. Per germline, CDR1 SGHVS and CDR2 FNYEAQ. Trimming at V came to 7 bases and at J to 1 base, leaving 6 bases not matched to a gene. CDR3 nucleotides: TGTGCCAGCACTCCCCTAGCGGGGGGTTCCTACGAGCAGTACTTC. Amino acids: CASTPLAGGSYEQYF.

This clone was seen once. The chain combines TRBV4-3 with TRBJ2-7; no definite D call. V shed 3 bases and J shed 4 bases, with 13 bases lying between them. CDR3 size: 14 residues. Germline-derived CDR1 and CDR2 are LGHNA and YSLEER. Here the CDR3 reads CASSHASGSYEQYF. In DNA form, the CDR3 reads TGCGCCAGCAGCCACGCGTCCGGGTCTTACGAGCAGTACTTC.

The chain carries TRBV2 and TRBJ1-6, with TRBD1 as a possible D gene (5 bases). Germline assignment: CDR1 SNHLY and CDR2 FYNNEI. Trimming pared 4 bases from V and 8 bases from J, leaving 9 bases between. This CDR3 is 13 amino acids long. The CDR3 bases are TGTGCCAGCAGTGCAGGGAGCCATTCACCCCTCCACTTT. Translated: CASSAGSHSPLHF.

The J gene is TRBJ2-7, the V gene TRBV19, with 11 bases aligning to TRBD2. CDR1 and CDR2 (germline): LNHDA, SQIVND (reference sequence). CDR3 length: 16 amino acids. Losses at the gene ends were 6 bases for V and 1 base for J; bases not matched to a gene: 8. CDR3 in amino acids: CASSPRLAGYSYEQYF. The CDR3 nucleotides read TGTGCCAGTAGCCCTAGACTAGCGGGATATTCCTACGAGCAGTACTTC.

This chain uses TRBV4-1 with TRBJ1-2; no reliable D call. The CDR3 covers 14 residues. V shed 2 bases and J shed 2 bases, with 9 bases lying between them. The germline gives CDR1 MGHRA, CDR2 YSYEKL. CDR3 loop: CASSQPQKNYGYTF. CDR3 nucleotide sequence: TGCGCCAGCAGCCAACCCCAGAAGAACTATGGCTACACCTTC.

On this clone: Other DNA sequences in this specimen translate into the identical CDR3. The gene calls are TRBV11-3 and TRBJ1-6, with 7 bases matching TRBD1. CDR3 size: 14 residues. Trimming removed 5 bases from V and 5 bases from J; junction bases left unmatched: 3. CDR1 and CDR2 from the germline V gene are SGHNT and YENEEA. CDR3 nucleotide sequence: TGTGCCAGCAGCCGGGGGACAGATAATTCACCCCTCCACTTT. It yields the protein CASSRGTDNSPLHF.

This chain connects TRBV4-3 to TRBJ1-2; 7 nucleotides match TRBD1. With 7 bases clipped from V and 6 bases from J, the junction kept 14 bases outside the gene matches. Germline V gene lookup returns CDR1 LGHNA and CDR2 YSLEER. CDR3 size: 15 residues. The CDR3 nucleotides read TGCGCCAGCAAGAGAACAGGGGCCCGAACTGATGGCTACACCTTC. It codes for CASKRTGARTDGYTF.

The V gene is TRBV18, the J gene TRBJ2-7; 8 bases agree with TRBD1. The germline CDR1 and CDR2 sequences are KGHSH and LQKENI. The junction had 5 bases not matched to a gene; V was cut back by 4 bases and J by 0 bases. The CDR3 extends over 15 amino acids. CDR3 DNA: TGTGCCAGCTCACTCCAGGACAGGGCCTCCTACGAGCAGTACTTC. Amino acids: CASSLQDRASYEQYF.

The chain combines TRBV4-1 with TRBJ2-2; possible D gene TRBD2, 6 bases. This CDR3 has 17 amino acids. V lost 4 bases, J lost 0 bases, and 15 bases lay in between. Germline V lookup: CDR1 MGHRA, CDR2 YSYEKL. The CDR3 reads CASSPLSSGANTGELFF. The CDR3 DNA reads TGCGCCAGCAGCCCGCTGTCCTCGGGAGCGAACACCGGGGAGCTGTTTTTT.

The chain employs TRBV7-2 and TRBJ1-5, with no clear D. V dropped 3 bases and J dropped 1 base, with 10 bases sitting between them. This CDR3 comprises 15 residues. Germline V gene data show CDR1 as SGHTA and CDR2 as FQGNSA. The CDR3 region has the DNA TGTGCCAGCAGCTTGAGTACAGAGAGCAATCAGCCCCAGCATTTT. Its translation: CASSLSTESNQPQHF.

The CDR3 spells CASTPTGPSYEQYF. CDR3 sequence (DNA): TGTGCCAGTACCCCGACAGGGCCATCCTACGAGCAGTACTTC. The rearrangement uses TRBV19 and TRBJ2-7; 7 nucleotides line up with TRBD1. V was clipped by 7 bases and J by 1 base; unmatched bases: 7. Germline CDR1 reads LNHDA; CDR2 reads SQIVND (reference sequence). CDR3 length: 14 residues.

The V call is TRBV12-1, the J call TRBJ2-2. TRBV12-1 is a documented pseudogene. The CDR3 runs 13 residues. This CDR3 is CASSFGGNGELFF. Written as DNA, the CDR3 is TGTGCCAGCAGCTTTGGGGGTAACGGGGAGCTGTTTTTT.

The V call is TRBV7-9, the J call TRBJ1-2; 7 bases fit TRBD1. The V segment lost 2 bases and the J segment 6 bases; nucleotides outside the gene matches: 6. Germline lookup yields CDR1 SEHNR and CDR2 FQNEAQ (reference sequence). The CDR3 loop spans 14 amino acids. CDR3 in DNA: TGTGCCAGCAGCTTACAAGGACAGGACAATGGCTACACCTTC. Residues: CASSLQGQDNGYTF. Combining the CDR3 with reference TRBV7-9 and TRBJ1-2 gives the whole variable domain DTGVSQNPRHKITKRGQNVTFRCDPISEHNRLYWYRQTLGQGPEFLTYFQNEAQLEKSRLLSDRFSAERPKGSFSTLEIQRTEQGDSAMYLCASSLQGQDNGYTFGSGTRLTVV.

The chain links TRBV7-6 to TRBJ2-3; 9 positions match TRBD2. Losses at the gene ends were 0 bases for V and 6 bases for J; bases not matched to a gene: 1. The CDR3 is made up of 14 amino acids. Germline CDR1 reads SGHVS; CDR2 reads FNYEAQ. The CDR3 DNA reads TGTGCCAGCAGCTTAGCAGCGGGGGGTGATACGCAGTATTTT. Its translation: CASSLAAGGDTQYF.

The rearrangement uses TRBV2 and TRBJ2-1; 8 bases agree with TRBD2. V shed 2 bases and J 4 bases; nucleotides not matched to a gene: 4. The CDR3 loop spans 15 amino acids. The germline CDR1 and CDR2 sequences are SNHLY and FYNNEI. The CDR3 reads CASSELAGGYNEQFF. The CDR3 nucleotides read TGTGCCAGCAGTGAACTCGCGGGAGGTTACAATGAGCAGTTCTTC.

This clone has more than one count but fewer than ten. The genes are TRBV11-3 and TRBJ1-1, with D unresolved. With 2 bases removed from V and 1 base from J, the gap between germline ends came to 5 bases. This CDR3 has 13 amino acids. Germline V gene sequence: CDR1 SGHNT, CDR2 YENEEA. CDR3 nucleotide sequence: TGTGCCAGCAGCTTATCTTCGAACACTGAAGCTTTCTTT. Its translation is CASSLSSNTEAFF.

V is TRBV12-3 or TRBV12-4 and J is TRBJ2-7, with D possibly called TRBD1 or TRBD2 (5 bases each). CDR3 length: 12 residues. Trimming stripped 6 bases from V and 12 bases from J, with 18 bases between. CDR3 sequence (DNA): TGTGCCAGCAGCCTCCCCCGGGGCGAGGTGTACTTC. Translated, it gives CASSLPRGEVYF.

The chain employs TRBV11-3 and TRBJ2-5; possibly TRBD1 for D (5 bases). Trimming stripped 2 bases from V and 5 bases from J, with 9 bases between. The germline CDR1 and CDR2 sequences are SGHNT and YENEEA. The CDR3 runs 13 residues. Here the CDR3 reads CASSLWGGETQYF. In nucleotides, the CDR3 is TGTGCCAGCAGCTTATGGGGCGGCGAGACCCAGTACTTC.

The gene calls are TRBV3-1 (or the pseudogene TRBV3-2) and TRBJ2-7, with 13 bases fitting TRBD2. The CDR3 runs to 16 residues. V lost 4 bases and J lost 3; bases outside the gene matches: 6. CDR1 and CDR2 from the germline V gene are LGHDT and YNNKEL (reference sequence). CDR3 region: CASSPGLAGRYYEQYF. The DNA of the CDR3 is TGTGCCAGCAGCCCGGGACTAGCGGGACGGTACTACGAGCAGTACTTC.